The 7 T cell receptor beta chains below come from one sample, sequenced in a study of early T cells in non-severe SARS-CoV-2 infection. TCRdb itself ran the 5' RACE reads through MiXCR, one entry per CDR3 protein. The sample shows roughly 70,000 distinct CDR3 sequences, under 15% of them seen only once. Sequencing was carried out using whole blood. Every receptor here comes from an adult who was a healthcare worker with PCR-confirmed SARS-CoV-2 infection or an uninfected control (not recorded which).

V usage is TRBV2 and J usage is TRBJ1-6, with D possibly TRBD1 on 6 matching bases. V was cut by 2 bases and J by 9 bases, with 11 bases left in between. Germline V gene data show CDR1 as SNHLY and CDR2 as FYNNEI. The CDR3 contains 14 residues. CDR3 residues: CASSEQGRGSPLHF. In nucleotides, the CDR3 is TGTGCCAGCAGTGAACAGGGGCGAGGTTCACCCCTCCACTTT.

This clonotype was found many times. CDR3 sequence: CASSPGGIQETQYF. CDR3 bases: TGTGCCAGCAGCCCGGGGGGAATCCAAGAGACCCAGTACTTC. The chain recombines TRBV9 with TRBJ2-5; 7 nucleotides line up with TRBD2. Germline lookup yields CDR1 SGDLS and CDR2 YYNGEE. The CDR3 has 14 residues. The V and J ends lost 4 bases and 1 base, in that order; junction bases with no gene match: 4.

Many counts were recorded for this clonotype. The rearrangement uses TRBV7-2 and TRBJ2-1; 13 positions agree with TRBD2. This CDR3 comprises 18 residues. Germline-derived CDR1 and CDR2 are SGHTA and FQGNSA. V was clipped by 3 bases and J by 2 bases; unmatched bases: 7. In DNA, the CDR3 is TGTGCCAGCAGCTTGGCCGGGACTAGCGGGATCCCCTACAATGAGCAGTTCTTC. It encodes CASSLAGTSGIPYNEQFF.

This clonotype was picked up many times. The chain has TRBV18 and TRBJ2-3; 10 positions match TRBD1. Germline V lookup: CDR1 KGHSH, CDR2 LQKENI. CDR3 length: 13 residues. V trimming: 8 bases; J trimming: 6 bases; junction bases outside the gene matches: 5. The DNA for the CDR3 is TGTGCCAGCCGGGACAGGGGAGAGGATACGCAGTATTTT. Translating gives CASRDRGEDTQYF.

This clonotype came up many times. The CDR3 loop reads CASTRDFSYEQYF. CDR3 nucleotides: TGTGCCAGCACCAGGGACTTTTCCTACGAGCAGTACTTC. The gene calls are TRBV6-2 or TRBV6-3 and TRBJ2-7; D perhaps matches TRBD2 (6 bases). Germline lookup yields CDR1 MNHEY and CDR2 SVGEGT. Trimming stripped 7 bases from V and 1 base from J, with 11 bases between. This CDR3 comprises 13 residues.

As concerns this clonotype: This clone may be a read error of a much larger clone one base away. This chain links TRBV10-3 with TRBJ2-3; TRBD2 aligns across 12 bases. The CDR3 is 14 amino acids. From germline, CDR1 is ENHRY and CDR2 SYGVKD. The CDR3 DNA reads TGTGCCATCAGCCAGACTAGCGGGGGTGATATGCAGTATTTT. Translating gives CAISQTSGGDMQYF.

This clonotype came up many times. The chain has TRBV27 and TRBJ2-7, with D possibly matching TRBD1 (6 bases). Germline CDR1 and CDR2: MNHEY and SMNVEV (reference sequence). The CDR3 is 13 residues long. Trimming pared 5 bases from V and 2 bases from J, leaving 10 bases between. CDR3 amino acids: CASSQTGPYEQYF. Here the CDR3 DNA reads TGTGCCAGCAGTCAGACAGGCCCCTACGAGCAGTACTTC.